One T cell receptor beta chain is described in this entry. Its binding antigen is unknown. Per-nucleotide qualities are absent, and no much larger clonotype sits a single base away. The germline ends are 9 bases apart after V is trimmed by 3 bases and J by 0 bases. The CDR3 has 15 amino acids, counting the end cysteine and phenylalanine. CDR3 DNA only is kept here, 45 bases in frame from base 1. Via the germline V gene, CDR1 is SGHAT and CDR2 FQNNGV. These data belong to a study of cytomegalovirus exposure and HLA in healthy donors (TCRdb year 2017). Regarding the research as a whole: An earlier analysis of 550 to 700 of the donors reported 250 to 300 Gb of sequence data and around 120 million unique TCR beta sequences from about 179 million T cells. An early release that covered some 640 HLA-typed donors contained approximately 320 gigabases of sequencing data and 70 million to 100 million unique TCR sequences. Of the roughly 430 genotyped donors, around 81% fell in the genetic ancestry cluster associated with self-reported Caucasian donors. The aim of the study was to test whether cataloging public T cell receptors could identify signatures of past pathogen exposure. Using immunosequencing, the study profiled T cell repertoires from 550 to 750 subjects and related those repertoires to cytomegalovirus serostatus. A separate validation cohort of roughly 130 different subjects was used in addition to the 666-subject first cohort. The study combined high-throughput TCR immunosequencing, statistical association of individual TCRs with disease status, and machine learning to predict cytomegalovirus infection status. To study patterns of TCR occurrence, a later analysis re-analyzed previously published TCR beta repertoires from around 670 donors and added high-resolution HLA genotyping. In the later analysis, no new phenotypic data were used to find candidate immune exposures; instead, reliance was placed on TCR beta sequences and their occurrence across donors. In an earlier analysis of several hundred of the donors, high-throughput TCR beta sequencing was used to judge whether each TCR beta V gene segment behaved as functional or pseudogenic. Alongside the repertoire data, information on donor age, sex, ethnicity and CMV serostatus was compiled. Genome-wide SNP genotypes for about 65% of the roughly 670 donors were used in a later genetic analysis, which treated that subset as a discovery cohort. Every repertoire in the discovery cohort had been generated on one and the same sequencing platform. Class I and class II HLA loci were covered by the typing at four-digit resolution. The number of typed donors differed by locus: about 620-630 for A, B, C, DRB1 and DQB1; 500 to 550 for DQA1; around 580 for DPA1; and some 470 for DPB1. A few DR-DQ haplotypes were handled as single units for association and clustering because linkage in the cohort was strong. Across some 400 genotyped donors of the cohort, an average of roughly 250,000 unique TCR beta nucleotide sequences per donor were sequenced, and approximately 19% of those sequences were non-productive.

In total, roughly 670 healthy bone marrow donors made up the cohort. All cohort members were sampled while nominally healthy, although unrecorded immune exposures were likely present. The donor was CMV seropositive and belonged to the group of more than 250 seropositive cohort members. A peripheral blood sample was collected from each donor, and TCR beta sequencing was performed on peripheral blood mononuclear cells. Genomic DNA was extracted from the blood cell samples with the Qiagen DNeasy Blood Extraction Kit. Results the study describes overall, beyond this receptor: Linkage disequilibrium might explain the correlated functional status among segregating V segments, but an unknown experimental factor could not be ruled out. Several of the top co-occurrence clusters appeared to be linked to parvovirus B19, influenza, CMV and Epstein-Barr virus, according to a later analysis. In a later analysis, the rate of TCR association differed among HLA loci, with DRB1 alleles having the most associated TCRs and HLA-C alleles having the fewest. In vitro tests confirmed that three of the cytomegalovirus-associated TCR beta chains recognize cytomegalovirus antigens. According to a later genetic analysis, donors in an Asian-associated ancestry cluster had fewer N-insertions in productive TCRs than the approximately 630-donor mean. Because HLA typing was unavailable for some donors at each locus, only the typed subset was used in association tests. It was suggested by the authors that the approach could potentially be generalized to other disease states and immunological phenotypes. Because counts were too low, roughly 17 rarely observed V segments, including chromosome 9 orphons, were left out of the earlier analysis of several hundred of the donors. According to a later analysis, most CMV-associated TCR beta chains appeared to be HLA-restricted, and the HLA associations seemed to be driven largely by CMV exposure. A further reported finding was that TCR beta sequences accurately predicted the HLA-A and HLA-B alleles for most subjects in the first cohort. While some public TCRs were present in many individuals, most TCR sequences turned up only very rarely across donors. At a false discovery rate of 0.05, a later analysis linked around 15,000 TCR beta sequences to specific HLA alleles. A cluster of highly shared sequence variants was judged likely to be a technical artifact of the sequencing pipeline. Cytomegalovirus status was reported to be diagnosed by the classifier with high specificity and sensitivity in both the original and validation cohorts. An association between a missense DCLRE1C variant and V-gene and J-gene trimming of TCR beta chains was found in a later genetic analysis and replicated in an independent cohort. Roughly uniform sequencing depth across donors was assumed in presence/absence analyses, although this assumption may not hold. Strong co-occurrence of HLA alleles, especially DR and DQ, made assigning TCR associations to individual alleles difficult. In an earlier analysis of more than 450 of the donors, most TCR beta V segments were observed in productive rearrangements about 87% or about 30% of the time, broadly matching IMGT annotations. Because the 87-base-pair reads could not distinguish some IMGT-functional V segments, including TRBV6-2 and TRBV6-3, those segments were excluded. In this cohort, only TCR beta chains were sequenced, and detectable features were limited by the absence of alpha or paired-chain data. For the cohort, immune exposure information was limited to CMV serostatus. A total of 164 TCR beta chains were listed by the study as associated with cytomegalovirus. A later analysis found that HLA-associated TCR beta chains were more clonally expanded and had lower generation probabilities than equally common non-associated chains.

To prepare the library, the immunoSEQ multiplex PCR assay was applied. A mixture of 60 forward primers for TCR Vbeta segments and 13 reverse primers for TCR Jbeta segments was used in the multiplex PCR. The CDR3 region of rearranged TCR beta genes was amplified from genomic DNA by a multiplex PCR assay. The amplified TCR beta libraries were sequenced on the Illumina HiSeq System as 87-base-pair reads. The source study handled its data this way. A later analysis tallied around 82 million unique TCR beta chains across the 650 to 750 repertoires, and around 9.9 million of those chains were shared by two or more donors. A nearest-neighbor algorithm error-corrected the raw reads and collapsed the reads into unique sequences, merging closely related sequences to remove PCR and sequencing errors. V, D and J gene segments were assigned by aligning CDR3 sequences to IMGT reference sequences. For a sequence to be retained, a match of at least six nucleotides was required to both a V gene segment and a J gene segment. Rearrangements were classified as productive when the CDR3 lacked stop codons and remained in frame with V and J, and all other rearrangements were classified as non-productive. CDR3 was defined by IMGT convention, running from the second conserved V-encoded cysteine to the conserved J-encoded phenylalanine. The earlier analysis of fewer than 700 of the donors excluded sequences that lacked an unambiguous match to a single V gene segment. An earlier analysis of 587 of the donors classified V segments as functional when productive rearrangements were above 56.7% and as segregating when the standard deviation between donors was above 5%. A statistical classification framework was built for diagnosing cytomegalovirus status from the catalog of TCR beta chain sequences. In a later analysis, V and J genes were assigned by comparing TCR nucleotide sequences against IMGT/GENE-DB human TR gene sequences. In a later analysis, CDR3 sequences and most-parsimonious VDJ recombination scenarios were assigned using the TCRdist pipeline. In a later analysis, each TCR beta chain was defined by its CDR3 amino acid sequence together with its V-gene family, and reads lacking a unique V-gene family were excluded. As a way to deal with suspected cross-contamination and a sequencing artifact, a later analysis dropped over 550 nucleotide sequences that were highly shared and had low generation probability. A later analysis calculated a clonal expansion index for each public chain from normalized within-repertoire ranks of inferred template counts. Generation probabilities in a later analysis came from a VDJ recombination model fitted to out-of-frame rearrangements, and those results were checked against IGoR. A later analysis scored TCR-TCR, TCR-HLA and TCR-CMV co-occurrence with hypergeometric tests, applying a repertoire-size bias correction to TCR pairs. A later analysis estimated false discovery rates by permuting HLA or CMV assignments 20 times. A later analysis grouped co-occurring TCRs with DBSCAN, adding TCRdist sequence similarity when clustering within HLA-allele-positive subsets. Repertoires with fewer than 30,000 or more than 120,000 public chains, plus five repertoires with anomalous nucleotide sharing, were excluded from co-occurrence clustering. TCRdb's version of the immuneACCESS table is confined to in-frame rearrangements and falls short of the full clone set. An unresolved V gene accounts for under half of the shortfall where checked; the remainder is of unknown origin. That table furnishes V, J and clone size, whereas the DNA furnished D and trimming. The sample table records fewer than 250,000 clones; roughly three quarters of these occur just once. The ten largest clones take up around 0.4% of the sample.

The sample taken for sequencing was PBMCs. This TCR derives from a male donor in good health and CMV-seropositive. The rearrangement combines TRBV11-2 with TRBJ1-3; no D gene can be assigned with confidence. The CDR3 reads as follows: CASSLFVASGNTIYF. The nucleotide sequence is given as TGTGCCAGCAGCTTGTTCGTGGCCTCTGGAAACACCATATATTTT.